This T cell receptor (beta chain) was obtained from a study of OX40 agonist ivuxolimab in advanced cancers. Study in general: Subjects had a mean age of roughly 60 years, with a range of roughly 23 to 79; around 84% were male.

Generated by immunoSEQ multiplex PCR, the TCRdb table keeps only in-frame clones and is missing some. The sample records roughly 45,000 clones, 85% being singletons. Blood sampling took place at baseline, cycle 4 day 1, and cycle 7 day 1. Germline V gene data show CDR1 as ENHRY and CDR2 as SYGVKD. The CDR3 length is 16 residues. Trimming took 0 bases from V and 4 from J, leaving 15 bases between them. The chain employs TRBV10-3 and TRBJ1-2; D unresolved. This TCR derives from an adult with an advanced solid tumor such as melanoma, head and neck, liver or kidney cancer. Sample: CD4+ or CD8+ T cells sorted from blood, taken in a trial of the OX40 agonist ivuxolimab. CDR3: CAISESEGEGGYGYTF. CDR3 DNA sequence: TGTGCCATCAGTGAGTCCGAGGGCGAAGGTGGCTATGGCTACACCTTC.